The clone carrying this TCR beta chain has only a few counts. The sample belongs to a study of blood T cell repertoires in COVID-19. The study recruited people aged roughly 18 to 100 years across more than 20 US areas. The repertoire was sequenced with immunoSEQ multiplex PCR; TCRdb's copy has only in-frame clones and lacks some. The repertoire holds about 220,000 clones, 88% seen once, with roughly 2.6% in the top ten. In germline, CDR1 is LGHNA, CDR2 YNFKEQ. Trimming at V came to 0 bases and at J to 4 bases, leaving 10 bases not matched to a gene. The length of the CDR3 is 17 residues. The TCR sequence derives from a woman aged 25 to 39 who had recovered from COVID-19. The specimen was PBMCs or T cells enriched from blood (not recorded which). The rearrangement links TRBV4-2 to TRBJ2-7; TRBD1 aligns across 9 bases. The CDR3 DNA reads as TGTGCCAGCAGCCAAGATCTGACGGGACAGGGTCTATACGAGCAGTACTTC. This sequence encodes CASSQDLTGQGLYEQYF.